The 30 T cell receptor beta chains reported below all come from one sample, sequenced in a study of identical twins. One entry per CDR3 protein, called by TCRdb with MiXCR from the 5' RACE reads. In the table there are around 530,000 distinct CDR3 sequences, over 12% of which are singletons. These same data were also listed under a study on yellow fever vaccine responses in identical twins.

The source material was CD4+ T cells sorted from blood. Receptors originate from a woman under 30 in good health.

This chain uses TRBV7-2 with TRBJ1-3; D remains ambiguous. This CDR3 has 11 residues. V dropped 1 base and J dropped 6 bases, with 1 base sitting between them. Germline V gene data show CDR1 as SGHTA and CDR2 as FQGNSA. CDR3 amino acids: CASSLENTIYF. The CDR3 DNA is TGTGCCAGCAGCTTAGAAAACACCATATATTTT.

The CDR3: CSARGRLAGKVYNEQFF. DNA for the CDR3: TGCAGTGCTAGAGGGAGACTAGCGGGAAAGGTCTACAATGAGCAGTTCTTC. The V and J genes are TRBV20-1 and TRBJ2-1, with 11 bases identical to TRBD2. V was clipped by 1 base and J by 3 bases; unmatched bases: 8. Germline CDR1 and CDR2: DFQATT and SNEGSKA (reference sequence). The CDR3 has 17 residues.

In its sample, this clonotype was seen a few times. This sequence joins TRBV24-1 and TRBJ1-2; 7 bases are shared with TRBD1. Trimming removed 2 bases from V and 2 bases from J; junction bases left unmatched: 4. The CDR3 length is 15 residues. Germline loops: CDR1 KGHDR, CDR2 SFDVKD. The CDR3 DNA sequence: TGTGCCACCAGTGATTCCCCGGGACAGAACTATGGCTACACCTTC. It is translated as CATSDSPGQNYGYTF.

The V gene is TRBV29-1, the J gene TRBJ2-3, with no clear D. Trimming removed 8 bases from V and 0 bases from J, with 12 bases in between. Germline CDR1 SQVTM, CDR2 ANQGSEA. CDR3 size: 13 residues. Here the CDR3 reads CSSRLTSTDTQYF. CDR3 sequence (DNA): TGCAGCTCAAGGTTGACAAGCACAGATACGCAGTATTTT.

V gene TRBV9 combines with J gene TRBJ2-1, with D perhaps given as TRBD1 or TRBD2 (6 bases each). Per the germline V gene, CDR1 is SGDLS and CDR2 is YYNGEE. Trimming took off 4 bases at V and 3 bases at J, with 17 bases between the two ends. There are 16 residues in the CDR3. CDR3 coding DNA: TGTGCCAGCAGCCGTACAGGGAGGCAAATCTACAATGAGCAGTTCTTC. As protein: CASSRTGRQIYNEQFF.

As regards this clonotype: One end of the junction varies from germline; a read error may be responsible. This chain uses TRBV29-1 with TRBJ2-1; TRBD1 is a possible D gene (5 bases). This CDR3 is built from 15 residues. The germline V gene encodes CDR1 SQVTM and CDR2 ANQGSEA. DNA of the CDR3: TGCAGCGTCCCCCCCGGACACGTCGGGTCCAATGAGCAGCTCTTC. Translating gives CSVPPGHVGSNEQLF.

This clonotype was seen more than once but under ten times. The chain carries TRBV21-1 and TRBJ1-5; the DNA was not compared with TRBD1, the D call given in the table. TRBV21-1 is annotated as a pseudogene. The CDR3 spans 15 residues. CDR3 bases: TGTGCCAGCAGCAAAAGGGGGACAGGCCATCAGCCCCAGCATTTT. Protein: CASSKRGTGHQPQHF.

The CDR3 loop reads CASSLSAVYEQYV. CDR3 in DNA: TGTGCCAGCAGTTTAAGTGCCGTATACGAGCAGTACGTC. V usage is TRBV12-3 or TRBV12-4 and J usage is TRBJ2-7; D gene ambiguous. The V and J ends lost 2 bases and 4 bases respectively, with 9 bases between them. The CDR3 runs 13 residues.

The chain combines TRBV7-2 with TRBJ1-5, with unresolved D. The CDR3 has 13 amino acids. The ends were cut back, 3 bases at V and 6 bases at J, with 9 bases in the middle. CDR1 is SGHTA and CDR2 is FQGNSA in the germline V gene. The CDR3 nucleotides are TGTGCCAGCAGCTTCGATATTACTCAGCCCCAGCATTTT. This gives the protein CASSFDITQPQHF. Variable domain in full (rest from reference TRBV7-2 and TRBJ1-5): GAGVSQSPSNKVTEKGKDVELRCDPISGHTALYWYRQSLGQGLEFLIYFQGNSAPDKSGLPSDRFSAERTGGSVSTLTIQRTQQEDSAVYLCASSFDITQPQHFGDGTRLSIL.

This clonotype was detected many times. V is TRBV10-3 and J is TRBJ1-1; D ambiguous. Germline V lookup: CDR1 ENHRY, CDR2 SYGVKD. The CDR3 length is 13 residues. V was cut by 7 bases and J by 0 bases, with 9 bases left in between. Written as DNA, the CDR3 is TGTGCCATCAATCAACGTTTGAACACTGAAGCTTTCTTT. It yields the protein CAINQRLNTEAFF.

This clonotype was seen more than once but under ten times. This chain connects TRBV5-1 to TRBJ2-3, with 11 bases identical to TRBD2. Germline V lookup: CDR1 SGHRS, CDR2 YFSETQ. V lost 0 bases to trimming and J lost 2 bases; unmatched junction nucleotides: 5. The CDR3 is made up of 17 amino acids. The CDR3 loop is CASSLVTSGSSTDTQYF. CDR3 DNA: TGCGCCAGCAGCTTGGTCACTAGCGGGAGCTCCACAGATACGCAGTATTTT.

V usage is TRBV5-5 and J usage is TRBJ2-7, with a possible D match to TRBD2 (6 bases). V lost 8 bases to trimming and J lost 6 bases, with 9 bases between them. Germline CDR1 and CDR2: SGHKS and YYEKEE (reference sequence). This CDR3 comprises 10 residues. The CDR3 protein is CARWRGEQYV. The CDR3 DNA sequence: TGTGCCAGATGGAGGGGCGAGCAGTACGTC.

This clonotype was seen a few times. The J gene is TRBJ2-2, the V gene TRBV28; D is uncertain. CDR1 and CDR2 (germline): MDHEN, SYDVKM. V was cut by 3 bases and J by 6 bases, with 8 bases left in between. This CDR3 has 13 amino acids. CDR3 sequence (DNA): TGTGCCAGCAGTTTTTGGCTCCCCGGGGAGCTGTTTTTT. Its protein is CASSFWLPGELFF.

This clonotype was counted between two and nine times. The V and J genes are TRBV5-1 and TRBJ2-2; D not resolved. CDR1 is SGHRS, CDR2 YFSETQ, per germline. Trimming took off 1 base at V and 9 bases at J, with 13 bases between the two ends. The CDR3 loop spans 14 amino acids. The CDR3 spells CASSLQGTYRELFF. CDR3 nucleotide sequence: TGCGCCAGCAGCTTGCAAGGAACCTACCGGGAGCTGTTTTTT.

The chain is built from TRBV15 and TRBJ2-5, with D perhaps TRBD1 or TRBD2 (5 bases each). V lost 0 bases and J lost 2, with 16 bases in between. CDR3 length: 17 amino acids. The germline V gene has CDR1 LNHNV and CDR2 YYDKDF (reference sequence). CDR3 in amino acids: CATSRDKRGVKQETQYF. The CDR3 DNA reads as TGTGCCACCAGCAGAGATAAAAGGGGAGTTAAGCAAGAGACCCAGTACTTC.

The gene calls are TRBV20-1 and TRBJ2-1; tentative D call: TRBD1 (6 bases). Germline V lookup: CDR1 DFQATT, CDR2 SNEGSKA (reference sequence). Trimming took 3 bases from V and 5 from J, leaving 8 bases between them. CDR3 size: 12 residues. As DNA, the CDR3 is TGCAGTGCTAGGTGGGGGCACAATGAGCAGTTCTTC. Translating it yields CSARWGHNEQFF.

At least ten counts were recorded for this clonotype. V is TRBV12-3 or TRBV12-4 and J is TRBJ2-5, with TRBD2 matching over 7 bases. Trimming removed 4 bases from V and 7 bases from J; junction bases left unmatched: 0. The CDR3 has 11 residues. The CDR3 sequence is CASSSGGTQYF. The CDR3 coding sequence is TGTGCCAGCAGTTCGGGGGGGACCCAGTACTTC.

This sequence joins TRBV5-6 and TRBJ2-1; 13 nucleotides match TRBD2. The length of the CDR3 is 19 residues. Germline CDR1 reads SGHDT; CDR2 reads YYEEEE. The J segment lost 7 bases and the V segment lost 0 bases, leaving 13 bases of the junction unmatched. CDR3 protein: CASSLELAGGWKSRNEQFF. The CDR3, as DNA: TGTGCCAGCAGCTTGGAACTAGCGGGAGGGTGGAAAAGTAGGAATGAGCAGTTCTTC. Full variable domain (missing parts from reference TRBV5-6 and TRBJ2-1): DAGVTQSPTHLIKTRGQQVTLRCSPKSGHDTVSWYQQALGQGPQFIFQYYEEEERQRGNFPDRFSGHQFPNYSSELNVNALLLGDSALYLCASSLELAGGWKSRNEQFFGPGTRLTVL.

This clonotype was found a few times. V usage is TRBV20-1 and J usage is TRBJ1-5, with D uncertain. Germline CDR1 is DFQATT and CDR2 is SNEGSKA (reference sequence). The CDR3 has 13 residues. Trimming pared 0 bases from V and 3 bases from J, leaving 6 bases between. CDR3 sequence reads: CSAREAYNQPQHF. The CDR3 region has the DNA TGCAGTGCTAGAGAGGCATACAATCAGCCCCAGCATTTT.

This clonotype was detected a few times. V and J are TRBV27 and TRBJ2-3, with D tentatively TRBD1 (6 bases). The V end lost 6 bases, the J end lost 5 bases, and 12 bases lay between the germline ends. The CDR3 sequence is 13 residues long. Germline V CDR1 and CDR2: MNHEY, SMNVEV (reference sequence). In nucleotides, the CDR3 is TGTGCCAGCAGGCTAACAGGGTTAGATACGCAGTATTTT. Translated: CASRLTGLDTQYF.

The chain employs TRBV18 and TRBJ1-1; TRBD1 aligns across 10 bases. This CDR3 is 15 amino acids long. Per germline, CDR1 KGHSH and CDR2 LQKENI. The junction had 8 bases not matched to a gene; V was cut back by 4 bases and J by 6 bases. The CDR3: CASSQGQGTGSEAFF. The DNA of the CDR3 is TGTGCCAGCTCACAGGGACAGGGGACGGGGTCTGAAGCTTTCTTT. The entire variable domain, with the rest obtained from reference TRBV18 and TRBJ1-1, is as follows: NAGVMQNPRHLVRRRGQEARLRCSPMKGHSHVYWYRQLPEEGLKFMVYLQKENIIDESGMPKERFSAEFPKEGPSILRIQQVVRGDSAAYFCASSQGQGTGSEAFFGQGTRLTVV.

J is TRBJ2-7 and V is TRBV2; a weak D match, TRBD1 (6 bases). The V gene's germline CDR1 is SNHLY and CDR2 FYNNEI. Trimming cost V 3 bases and J 1 base, with 10 bases left between them. The CDR3 contains 14 residues. CDR3 bases: TGTGCCAGCAGTGAGGGGACACTATCCTACGAGCAGTACTTC. Amino acids: CASSEGTLSYEQYF.

The table lists this clonotype with a few counts. The chain is built from TRBV3-1 and TRBJ2-7, with 8 bases that match TRBD2. V gave up 2 bases and J gave up 0 bases; unmatched junction bases: 6. There are 16 residues in the CDR3. The germline gives CDR1 LGHDT, CDR2 YNNKEL (reference sequence). CDR3 DNA sequence: TGTGCCAGCAGCCAATTTGTAGCGGGACACTCCTACGAGCAGTACTTC. Encoded protein: CASSQFVAGHSYEQYF.

This clonotype was found many times. The V and J genes are TRBV7-2 and TRBJ1-2; TRBD1 agrees at 9 bases. J was trimmed by 6 bases and V by 4 bases; bases with no gene match: 6. There are 14 residues in the CDR3. The V gene's germline CDR1 is SGHTA and CDR2 FQGNSA. The CDR3 bases are TGTGCCAGCAGCTCCGGGACAGGGCGGCATGGCTACACCTTC. Residues: CASSSGTGRHGYTF. Based on the CDR3 plus reference TRBV7-2 and TRBJ1-2, the full variable domain is GAGVSQSPSNKVTEKGKDVELRCDPISGHTALYWYRQSLGQGLEFLIYFQGNSAPDKSGLPSDRFSAERTGGSVSTLTIQRTQQEDSAVYLCASSSGTGRHGYTFGSGTRLTVV.

This rearrangement joins TRBV28 to TRBJ2-6; D gene uncertain. The CDR3 has 15 residues. The ends were cut back, 10 bases at V and 0 bases at J, with 13 bases in the middle. Germline assignment: CDR1 MDHEN and CDR2 SYDVKM. This CDR3 is CATERASSGANVLTF. The CDR3 nucleotides read TGTGCCACAGAGCGCGCTAGCTCTGGGGCCAACGTCCTGACTTTC. The complete variable domain, with remaining parts taken from reference TRBV28 and TRBJ2-6, reads DVKVTQSSRYLVKRTGEKVFLECVQDMDHENMFWYRQDPGLGLRLIYFSYDVKMKEKGDIPEGYSVSREKKERFSLILESASTNQTSMYLCATERASSGANVLTFGAGSRLTVL.

V is TRBV5-1 and J is TRBJ2-7; no definite D call. Trimming cost V 1 base and J 5 bases, with 10 bases left between them. CDR3 length: 13 residues. From germline, CDR1 is SGHRS and CDR2 YFSETQ. The CDR3 spells CASSLRQLDEQYF. The CDR3 DNA reads as TGCGCCAGCAGCTTGCGTCAGTTAGACGAGCAGTACTTC.

This clonotype was recorded only once. The chain has TRBV11-2 and TRBJ2-7; D may be TRBD2 (5 bases). This CDR3 region has 13 residues. CDR1 is SGHAT and CDR2 is FQNNGV in the germline V gene. Trimming took 4 bases from V and 4 from J, leaving 11 bases between them. The CDR3 reads CASSSGSVYEQYV. Here the CDR3 DNA reads TGTGCCAGCAGCTCGGGGTCCGTGTACGAGCAGTACGTC.

The chain combines TRBV11-1 with TRBJ2-3; D may be TRBD2 (6 bases). The ends were cut back, 3 bases at V and 0 bases at J, with 13 bases in the middle. CDR3 length: 16 residues. Germline values: CDR1 SGHAT, CDR2 FQDESV (reference sequence). For the CDR3, the DNA is TGTGCCAGCAGCTTTCTGGGGAGCGGGAGCACAGATACGCAGTATTTT. Translating gives CASSFLGSGSTDTQYF.

This clonotype was picked up a small number of times. The rearrangement joins TRBV28 to TRBJ2-7; 9 bases align to TRBD2. The length of the CDR3 is 15 residues. CDR1 and CDR2 from the germline V gene are MDHEN and SYDVKM. V lost 2 bases and J lost 2; bases outside the gene matches: 4. In DNA, the CDR3 is TGTGCCAGCAGTTTAAGCGGGGGGCTGACCTACGAGCAGTACGTC. Its translation: CASSLSGGLTYEQYV.

The chain joins TRBV29-1 to TRBJ2-3, with 10 bases identical to TRBD2. The germline V gene has CDR1 SQVTM and CDR2 ANQGSEA. V lost 7 bases and J lost 4; bases outside the gene matches: 8. The CDR3 runs 14 residues. The CDR3 here is CSGGTSGVADTQYF. In DNA form, the CDR3 reads TGCAGCGGGGGCACTAGCGGGGTCGCAGATACGCAGTATTTT.